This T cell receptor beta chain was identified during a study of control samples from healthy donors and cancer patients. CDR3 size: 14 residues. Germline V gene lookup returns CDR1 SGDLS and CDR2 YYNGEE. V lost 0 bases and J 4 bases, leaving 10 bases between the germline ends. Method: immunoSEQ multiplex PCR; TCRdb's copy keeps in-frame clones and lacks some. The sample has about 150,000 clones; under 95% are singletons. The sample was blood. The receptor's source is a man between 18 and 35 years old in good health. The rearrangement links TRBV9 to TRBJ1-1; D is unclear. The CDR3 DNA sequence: TGTGCCAGCAGCGTAGATGCGGGAACCACTGAAGCTTTCTTT. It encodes CASSVDAGTTEAFF.